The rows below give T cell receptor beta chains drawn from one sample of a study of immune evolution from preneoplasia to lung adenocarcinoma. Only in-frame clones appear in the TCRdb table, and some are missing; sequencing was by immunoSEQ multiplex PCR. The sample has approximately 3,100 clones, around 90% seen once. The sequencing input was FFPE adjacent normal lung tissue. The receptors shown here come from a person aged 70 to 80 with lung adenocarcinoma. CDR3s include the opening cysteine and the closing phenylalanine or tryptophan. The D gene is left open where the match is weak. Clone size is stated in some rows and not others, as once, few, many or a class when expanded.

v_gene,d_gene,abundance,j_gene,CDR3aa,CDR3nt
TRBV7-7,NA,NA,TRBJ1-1,CASSLLENTEAFF,TGTGCTAGCAGCTTACTGGAGAACACTGAAGCTTTCTTT
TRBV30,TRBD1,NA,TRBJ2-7,CAWRHTPGTGISYEQYF,TGTGCCTGGAGACACACTCCGGGGACAGGGATCTCCTACGAGCAGTACTTC
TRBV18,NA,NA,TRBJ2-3,CASSPLTATDTQYF,TGTGCCAGCTCACCGCTAACGGCGACAGATACGCAGTATTTT
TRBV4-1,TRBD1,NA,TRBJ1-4,CASSQFTGAGEKLFF,TGCGCCAGCAGCCAATTTACAGGGGCGGGTGAAAAACTGTTTTTT
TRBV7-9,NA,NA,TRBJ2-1,CASSSGYNEQFF,TGTGCCAGCAGTTCGGGGTACAATGAGCAGTTCTTC
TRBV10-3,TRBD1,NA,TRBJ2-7,CAINEPGTGSPEQYF,TGTGCCATCAATGAACCCGGGACAGGGTCGCCCGAGCAGTACTTC
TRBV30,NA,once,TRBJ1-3,CAWIIGNTIYF,TGTGCCTGGATTATCGGAAACACCATATATTTT
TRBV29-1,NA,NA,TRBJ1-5,CSVRETNQPQHF,TGCAGCGTTCGGGAAACCAATCAGCCCCAGCATTTT
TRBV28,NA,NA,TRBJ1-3,CASRRQTGNTIYF,TGTGCCAGCAGGAGACAGACTGGAAACACCATATATTTT
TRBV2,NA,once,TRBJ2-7,CASKVYKNYEQYF,TGTGCCAGCAAGGTGTACAAAAACTACGAGCAGTACTTC
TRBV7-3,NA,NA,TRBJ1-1,CASSKGGNTEAFF,TGTGCCAGCAGCAAAGGCGGTAACACTGAAGCTTTCTTT
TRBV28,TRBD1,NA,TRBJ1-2,CASRLPRDRAYGYTF,TGTGCCAGCAGACTACCCCGGGACAGAGCCTATGGCTACACCTTC
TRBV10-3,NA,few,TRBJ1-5,CAISESLQGPGRPQHF,TGTGCCATCAGTGAGTCCCTCCAGGGACCGGGGAGGCCCCAGCATTTT
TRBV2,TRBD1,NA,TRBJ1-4,CASSEGTVTTNEKLFF,TGTGCCAGCAGTGAGGGGACAGTCACAACTAATGAAAAACTGTTTTTT
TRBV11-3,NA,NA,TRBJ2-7,CACHLVYEQYF,TGTGCCTGCCACCTGGTCTACGAGCAGTACTTC
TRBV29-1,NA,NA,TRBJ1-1,CSVEGWGKDTEAFF,TGCAGCGTTGAGGGTTGGGGGAAGGACACTGAAGCTTTCTTT
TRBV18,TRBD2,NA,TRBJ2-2,CASSPLDSGSGSGELFF,TGTGCCAGCTCACCTCTCGATAGCGGGAGTGGGTCCGGGGAGCTGTTTTTT
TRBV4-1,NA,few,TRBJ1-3,CASSLTESSGNTIYF,TGCGCCAGCAGCCTAACGGAGAGCTCTGGAAACACCATATATTTT
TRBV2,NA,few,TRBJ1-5,CASTGGTVNQPQHF,TGTGCCAGCACCGGGGGAACCGTTAATCAGCCCCAGCATTTT
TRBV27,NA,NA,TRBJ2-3,CASKPQARLSTDTQYF,TGTGCCAGCAAACCTCAGGCGCGGTTATCCACAGATACGCAGTATTTT
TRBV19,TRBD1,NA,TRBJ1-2,CASITTGSTF,TGTGCCAGTATCACGACAGGGTCTACCTTC
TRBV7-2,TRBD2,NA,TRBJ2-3,CASSLLGGDSTDTQYF,TGTGCCAGCAGCCTCCTCGGGGGGGATAGCACAGATACGCAGTATTTT
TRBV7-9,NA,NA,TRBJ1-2,CASSPKGGVGYTF,TGTGCCAGCAGCCCCAAGGGGGGCGTTGGCTACACCTTC
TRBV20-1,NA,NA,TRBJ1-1,CTAFMNTEAFF,TGCACGGCGTTTATGAACACTGAAGCTTTCTTT
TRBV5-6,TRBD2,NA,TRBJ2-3,CASSSGLAGSGTQYF,TGTGCCAGCAGCTCAGGACTAGCGGGATCAGGTACGCAGTATTTT
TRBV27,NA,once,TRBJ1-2,CASSLAYRRDGYTF,TGTGCCAGCAGTTTAGCCTACCGGAGGGATGGCTACACCTTC
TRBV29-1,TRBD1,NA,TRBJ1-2,CSVTGGQINYGYTF,TGCAGCGTCACAGGGGGGCAGATTAACTATGGCTACACCTTC
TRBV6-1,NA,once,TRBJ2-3,CASSEAAGGTDTQYF,TGTGCCAGCAGTGAAGCGGCAGGGGGCACAGATACGCAGTATTTT
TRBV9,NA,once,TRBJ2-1,CASSVGGGDEQFF,TGTGCCAGCAGCGTAGGAGGGGGAGATGAGCAGTTCTTC
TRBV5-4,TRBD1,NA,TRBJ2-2,CASSSGTEPTGELFF,TGTGCCAGCAGCTCCGGGACAGAGCCCACCGGGGAGCTGTTTTTT
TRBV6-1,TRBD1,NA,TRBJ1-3,CASRESGTGSGNTIYF,TGTGCCAGCAGGGAATCCGGGACAGGGTCTGGAAACACCATATATTTT
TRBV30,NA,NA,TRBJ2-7,CAWSGAGTATYEQYF,TGTGCCTGGAGTGGCGCGGGGACGGCGACCTACGAGCAGTACTTC
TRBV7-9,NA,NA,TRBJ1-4,CASSSQGANEKLFF,TGTGCCAGCAGCTCACAGGGCGCTAATGAAAAACTGTTTTTT
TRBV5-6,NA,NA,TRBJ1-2,CASSLAPADYGYTF,TGTGCCAGCAGCTTGGCTCCTGCGGACTATGGCTACACCTTC
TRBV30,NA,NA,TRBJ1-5,CAWSDLGLLNQPQHF,TGTGCCTGGAGTGACCTGGGGCTGCTCAATCAGCCCCAGCATTTT
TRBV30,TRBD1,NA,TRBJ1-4,CAWSTPRTGSNEKLFF,TGTGCCTGGAGCACCCCCAGGACAGGATCGAATGAAAAACTGTTTTTT
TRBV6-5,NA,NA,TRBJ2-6,CASSYSIGAGANVLTF,TGTGCCAGCAGTTACTCGATCGGGGCTGGGGCCAACGTCCTGACTTTC
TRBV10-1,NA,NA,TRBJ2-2,CASSVNSGSGELFF,TGCGCCAGCAGTGTTAACAGTGGCTCCGGGGAGCTGTTTTTT
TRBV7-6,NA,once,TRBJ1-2,CASSPTPYYGYTF,TGTGCCAGCTCTCCTACTCCCTACTATGGCTACACCTTC
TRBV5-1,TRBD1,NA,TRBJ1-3,CASSFQGVTGNTIYF,TGCGCCAGCAGCTTTCAGGGGGTAACTGGAAACACCATATATTTT
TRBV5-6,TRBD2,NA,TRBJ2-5,CASSLGLAGGETQYF,TGTGCCAGCAGCTTGGGGCTAGCGGGGGGAGAGACCCAGTACTTC
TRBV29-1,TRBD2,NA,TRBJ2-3,CSVDTSGARDTQYF,TGCAGCGTTGATACTAGCGGAGCCAGAGATACGCAGTATTTT
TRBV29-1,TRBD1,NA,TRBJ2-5,CSVESDRGRAETQYF,TGCAGCGTTGAATCGGACAGGGGGCGCGCGGAGACCCAGTACTTC
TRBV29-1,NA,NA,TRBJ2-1,CSVVASVRYEQFF,TGCAGCGTTGTAGCTAGCGTGAGGTATGAGCAGTTCTTC
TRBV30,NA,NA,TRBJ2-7,CAWKGQGYEQYF,TGTGCCTGGAAGGGACAAGGCTACGAGCAGTACTTC
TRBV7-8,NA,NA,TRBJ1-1,CASSLVYGNTEAFF,TGTGCCAGCAGCTTAGTGTACGGGAACACTGAAGCTTTCTTT
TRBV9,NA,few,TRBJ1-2,CASSPQGRYGYTF,TGTGCCAGCAGCCCGCAGGGGAGGTATGGCTACACCTTC
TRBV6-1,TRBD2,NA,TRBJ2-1,CASSVLAGVVDNEQFF,TGTGCCAGCAGTGTACTAGCGGGAGTGGTAGACAATGAGCAGTTCTTC
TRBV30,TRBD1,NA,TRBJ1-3,CAWSPFPAGGGNTIYF,TGTGCCTGGAGTCCCTTCCCTGCAGGGGGAGGAAACACCATATATTTT
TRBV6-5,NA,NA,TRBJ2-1,CASRPASYNEQFF,TGTGCCAGCAGACCTGCCTCCTACAATGAGCAGTTCTTC
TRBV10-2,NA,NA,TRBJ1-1,CASSDWGGTDTEAFF,TGCGCCAGCAGTGATTGGGGCGGTACGGACACTGAAGCTTTCTTT
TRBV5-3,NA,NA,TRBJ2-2,CARRSDSHSNTGELFF,TGTGCCAGAAGGTCTGACAGTCATTCGAACACCGGGGAGCTGTTTTTT
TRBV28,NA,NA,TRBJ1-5,CASSLGQLNQPQHF,TGTGCCAGCAGTTTAGGCCAGCTCAATCAGCCCCAGCATTTT
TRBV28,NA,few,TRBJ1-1,CASSLWFVTEAFF,TGTGCCAGCAGTTTATGGTTCGTGACTGAAGCTTTCTTT
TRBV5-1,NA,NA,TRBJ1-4,CASRLQGQDNEKLFF,TGCGCCAGCAGACTACAGGGTCAGGATAATGAAAAACTGTTTTTT